The 7 T cell receptor beta chains in this list originate from one sample, sequenced in a study of T cells in Graves' hyperthyroidism and ophthalmopathy. RNA transcripts served as the template for amplifying TCR beta CDR3 regions. HTBI primers were employed in a first-round RT-PCR of the TCR CDR3. TCRdb re-called the multiplex PCR reads with MiXCR, one entry per CDR3 protein. The sample has approximately 690,000 distinct CDR3 sequences; under 25% are singletons. The sequencing sample was made of blood. Every receptor here comes from a man younger than 40 with Graves' ophthalmopathy.

The J gene is TRBJ1-1, the V gene TRBV13; 9 bases fit TRBD1. The J segment lost 1 base and the V segment lost 3 bases, leaving 9 bases of the junction unmatched. The CDR3 runs 17 residues. Looked up from germline, CDR1 is PRHDT and CDR2 is FYEKMQ (reference sequence). CDR3: CASSFGDRVLANTEAFF. CDR3 sequence (DNA): TGTGCCAGCAGCTTTGGGGACAGGGTCTTGGCGAACACTGAAGCTTTCTTT. Full variable domain (missing parts from reference TRBV13 and TRBJ1-1): AAGVIQSPRHLIKEKRETATLKCYPIPRHDTVYWYQQGPGQDPQFLISFYEKMQSDKGSIPDRFSAQQFSDYHSELNMSSLELGDSALYFCASSFGDRVLANTEAFFGQGTRLTVV.

The table lists this clonotype with many counts. V and J are TRBV7-8 and TRBJ1-2; no firm D call. From germline, CDR1 is SGHVS and CDR2 FQNEAQ. There are 13 residues in the CDR3. The V end was cut by 5 bases, the J end by 3 bases, with 10 bases between. CDR3 loop: CASSLGSHYGYTF. CDR3 DNA: TGTGCCAGCAGCCTCGGGTCCCACTATGGCTACACCTTC.

This clonotype was seen a few times. This rearrangement joins TRBV12-3 or TRBV12-4 to TRBJ1-5, with 8 bases fitting TRBD1. V lost 6 bases to trimming and J lost 1 base; unmatched junction nucleotides: 11. This CDR3 region has 17 residues. CDR3 residues: CASSQIQGERSNQPQHF. The CDR3 coding sequence is TGTGCCAGCAGCCAGATACAGGGGGAGAGGAGCAATCAGCCCCAGCATTTT.

This clonotype turned up a few times. The chain has TRBV5-8 and TRBJ2-1; weak D call: TRBD1 (6 bases). With 2 bases removed from V and 0 bases from J, the gap between germline ends came to 9 bases. Germline CDR1 and CDR2: SGHTS and YDEGEE. The CDR3 extends over 15 amino acids. CDR3 nucleotides: TGTGCCAGCAGCTTCCAGGGGCTCTCCTACAATGAGCAGTTCTTC. Encoded protein: CASSFQGLSYNEQFF.

This clonotype showed up just a few times. The chain employs TRBV10-2 and TRBJ2-3; TRBD2 is a possible D gene (5 bases). The CDR3 covers 16 residues. The V gene lost 5 bases and the J gene lost 0 bases, with 15 bases spanning the gap. CDR1 is WSHSY, CDR2 SAAADI, per germline. CDR3 in amino acids: CASSKLGFSSTDTQYF. CDR3 DNA sequence: TGCGCCAGCAGTAAACTAGGTTTTTCTAGCACAGATACGCAGTATTTT.

This clonotype has just a few counts. The V call is TRBV12-3 or TRBV12-4, the J call TRBJ2-2; no clear D. V lost 3 bases, J lost 2 bases, and 10 bases lay in between. The CDR3 has 15 residues. CDR3 DNA: TGTGCCAGCAGTTTTACCAGACCCAACACCGGGGAGCTGTTTTTT. The encoded protein is CASSFTRPNTGELFF.

This clonotype has a handful of counts. This chain uses TRBV7-9 with TRBJ2-5; possibly TRBD2 for D (7 bases). From germline, CDR1 is SEHNR and CDR2 FQNEAQ (reference sequence). Between the trimmed V and J ends, which lost 5 bases and 5 bases, there was a span of 15 bases. CDR3 length: 14 residues. The chain's CDR3 is CASSPRGAQETQYF. The DNA for the CDR3 is TGTGCCAGCAGCCCTCGGGGGGCTCAGGAGACCCAGTACTTC.